Listed below are T cell receptor beta chains from one sample, sequenced in a study of shared T cell receptors in the human thymus. The data were produced by immunoSEQ multiplex PCR, yet TCRdb's version contains in-frame clones alone and is incomplete. The repertoire consists of approximately 660,000 clones, with around 87% occurring once and the leading ten covering about 0.01%. These same data were also listed under a study on human thymus T cells.

The material sequenced was thymocytes. The receptors derive from a boy under two years old with a congenital heart defect. CDR3s include the opening cysteine and the closing phenylalanine or tryptophan. The D gene is left open where the match is weak. A clone size is listed for some rows: how often the clone was seen (once, few, many), or a class if it is expanded.

NA	TRBJ1-1	TRBV30	NA	TGTGCCTGGAGTATGGGGGCCCCGAACACTGAAGCTTTCTTT	CAWSMGAPNTEAFF
NA	TRBJ2-7	TRBV21-1	NA	TGTGCCAGCAGCGACAGGGTAGTTCAGTACTTC	CASSDRVVQYF
TRBD1	TRBJ2-5	TRBV4-1	NA	TGCGCCAGCAGCCAGGTGGACAGGGCCCCTACTCGCAGGGAGACCCAGTACTTC	CASSQVDRAPTRRETQYF
NA	TRBJ2-6	TRBV5-1	NA	TGCGCCAGCAGCCGTTGCGCCCCCGGGGCCAACGTCCTGACTTTC	CASSRCAPGANVLTF
NA	TRBJ2-5	TRBV4-2	few	TGTGCCAGCAGCCAAGATGGCAGGGGAGCGGCCCAAGAGACCCAGTACTTC	CASSQDGRGAAQETQYF
TRBD2	TRBJ2-5	TRBV18	NA	TGTGCCAGCTTGGTGACTAGCGGGAGTAATGTAGAGACCCAGTACTTC	CASLVTSGSNVETQYF
NA	TRBJ1-2	TRBV4-1	NA	TGCGCCAGCAGCCATCTCAGGGGAGACTATGGCTACACCTTC	CASSHLRGDYGYTF
TRBD2	TRBJ2-3	TRBV30	NA	TGTGCCTGGAGTGGGCTAGCGGGAGGGCGGAGCACAGATACGCAGTATTTT	CAWSGLAGGRSTDTQYF
NA	TRBJ2-7	TRBV13	NA	TGTGCCAGCAGCCGAGGCGGGGACTCCTACGAGCAGTACTTC	CASSRGGDSYEQYF
TRBD1	TRBJ1-5	TRBV4-2	NA	TGTGCCAGCAGCCAAGATTGGCGGACAGGGCCTGATTGTAGCAATCAGCCCCAGCATTTT	CASSQDWRTGPDCSNQPQHF
TRBD2	TRBJ2-1	TRBV2	NA	TGTGCCGTCAGAGTAGCGGGATTGAGTGAGCAGTTCTTC	CAVRVAGLSEQFF
NA	TRBJ2-3	TRBV9	NA	TGTGCCAGCAGCCCCCGAGACACAGATACGCAGTATTTT	CASSPRDTDTQYF
TRBD2	TRBJ2-3	TRBV14	NA	TGTGCCAGCAGCCCCCCCGACGTGCTAGCGGGGGGCACAGATACGCAGTATTTT	CASSPPDVLAGGTDTQYF
NA	TRBJ2-1	TRBV5-1	NA	TGCGCCAGCAGCGAGGACAGATACAATGAGCAGTTCTTC	CASSEDRYNEQFF
NA	TRBJ1-5	TRBV18	NA	TGTGCCAGCTCACCCAGAAGGCTAGGCAATCAGCCCCAGCATTTT	CASSPRRLGNQPQHF
NA	TRBJ1-2	TRBV5-1	once	TGCGCCAGCAGCTTATTGGCTCCTGAATCCTATGGCTACACCTTC	CASSLLAPESYGYTF
TRBD1	TRBJ2-7	TRBV5-7	NA	TGTGCCAGCAGCTCTCAGGGGGCGGCCTACGAGCAGTACTTC	CASSSQGAAYEQYF
TRBD2	TRBJ2-7	TRBV4-3	NA	TGCGCCAGCAGCCAAGGAGGGGCGGGAGGGCACTACGAGCAGTACTTC	CASSQGGAGGHYEQYF
NA	TRBJ2-7	TRBV7-2	NA	TGTGCCAGCAGCTTAGGGTACAGCAACTCCTACGAGCAGTACTTC	CASSLGYSNSYEQYF
TRBD2	TRBJ2-5	TRBV2	NA	TGTGCCAGCGGGGGGACTAGCGGTCCTGGGGAGACCCAGTACTTC	CASGGTSGPGETQYF
TRBD2	TRBJ2-3	TRBV19	NA	TGTGCCAGTAGTCCCCTTGGGACTAGCGGATACACAGATACGCAGTATTTT	CASSPLGTSGYTDTQYF
NA	TRBJ2-7	TRBV6-5	NA	TGTGCCAGCAGTTACCGGAGTTGCGGCCCCAACGAGCAGTACTTC	CASSYRSCGPNEQYF
NA	TRBJ2-1	TRBV27	NA	TGTGCCAGCAGTCCAGGCCATTTGAGCTCCTACAATGAGCAGTTCTTC	CASSPGHLSSYNEQFF
TRBD1	TRBJ1-5	TRBV4-1	NA	TGCGCCAGCAGCCCGGGACAGGGAAAACAGCCCCAGCATTTT	CASSPGQGKQPQHF
NA	TRBJ1-1	TRBV5-5	NA	TGTGCCAGCAGGGGGACTGGGGGGTTTCCTGAAGCTTTCTTT	CASRGTGGFPEAFF
NA	TRBJ2-5	TRBV2	NA	TGTGCCAGCAGTGAAGCGTCGGCAGGAGGAGGAGGGGAGACCCAGTACTTC	CASSEASAGGGGETQYF
NA	TRBJ2-1	TRBV5-6	NA	TGTGCCAGCAGCTTCCGAGGGAGCGGGAATGAGCAGTTCTTC	CASSFRGSGNEQFF
TRBD1	TRBJ2-3	TRBV7-7	NA	TGTGCTAGCAGCCGGACAGGAATGAGCACAGATACGCAGTATTTT	CASSRTGMSTDTQYF
TRBD1	TRBJ2-7	TRBV10-3	NA	TGTGCCATCAGTGACGGGACAGCCAGGGCCTCCTACGAGCAGTACTTC	CAISDGTARASYEQYF
TRBD1	TRBJ2-5	TRBV6-1	NA	TGTGCCAGCGGGGGGCAGGGGGCCGGGGAGACCCAGTACTTC	CASGGQGAGETQYF
NA	TRBJ1-1	TRBV19	once	TGTGCCAGTAGTATAAGTAACCCCCAGCGGGTGGGAAACACTGAAGCTTTCTTT	CASSISNPQRVGNTEAFF
NA	TRBJ2-5	TRBV6-4	NA	TGTGCCAGCAGTGACTCAGGGACAGGCAGGGAGACTAGCGGAATTTTACAAGAGACCCAGTACTTC	CASSDSGTGRETSGILQETQYF
TRBD2	TRBJ2-1	TRBV4-1	NA	TGCGCCAGCTCCGAGAGGACGGGAGGGCCAGACTACAATGAGCAGTTCTTC	CASSERTGGPDYNEQFF
TRBD2	TRBJ2-3	TRBV6-1	NA	TGTGCCAGCAGTGCCGGGACTAGCGGCAGCACAGATACGCAGTATTTT	CASSAGTSGSTDTQYF
TRBD1	TRBJ1-4	TRBV15	once	TGTGCCACCAGCAGAGACAACCCCGGGACAGGGAGGGAAAAACTGTTTTTT	CATSRDNPGTGREKLFF